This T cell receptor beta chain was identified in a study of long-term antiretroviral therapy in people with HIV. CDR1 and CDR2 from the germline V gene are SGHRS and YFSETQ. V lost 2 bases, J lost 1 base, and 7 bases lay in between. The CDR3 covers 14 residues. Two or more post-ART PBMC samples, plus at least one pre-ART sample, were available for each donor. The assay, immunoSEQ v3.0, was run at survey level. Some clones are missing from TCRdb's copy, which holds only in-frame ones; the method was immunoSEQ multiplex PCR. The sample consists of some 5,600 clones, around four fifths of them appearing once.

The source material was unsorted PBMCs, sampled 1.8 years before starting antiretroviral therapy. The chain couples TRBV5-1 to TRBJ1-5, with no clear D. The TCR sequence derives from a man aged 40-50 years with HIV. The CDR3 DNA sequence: TGCGCCAGCAGCTTCGAAGGCAGCAATCAGCCCCAGCATTTT. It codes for CASSFEGSNQPQHF.